Listed below are T cell receptor beta chains from one sample, sequenced in a study of OX40 agonist ivuxolimab in advanced cancers. The assay was immunoSEQ multiplex PCR, and TCRdb's table has in-frame clones only and misses some. The sample consists of tens of thousands of clones, more than 70% of them appearing once. Sample: CD4+ or CD8+ T cells sorted from blood, taken in a trial of the OX40 agonist ivuxolimab. The origin of the receptors is an adult with an advanced solid tumor such as melanoma, head and neck, liver or kidney cancer. CDR3s include the opening cysteine and the closing phenylalanine or tryptophan. A D gene is named only where the DNA matches it firmly. Clone size is not always given. Where it is, it says once, few, many or a class for expanded clones.

CASRRGQGAYEQYF	TGTGCCAGCAGGCGAGGACAGGGGGCTTACGAGCAGTACTTC	-	TRBV6-5	TRBJ2-7	TRBD1	14
CASSGASGGRAYGYTF	TGTGCCAGCAGTGGGGCTAGCGGGGGACGGGCCTATGGCTACACCTTC	-	TRBV2	TRBJ1-2	-	16
CASSQYRDRGNEKLFF	TGTGCCAGCAGCCAATATCGGGACAGGGGTAATGAAAAACTGTTTTTT	-	TRBV4-2	TRBJ1-4	TRBD1	16
CASSSSSYTEAFF	TGCGCCAGCAGCTCTTCTTCGTACACTGAAGCTTTCTTT	-	TRBV5-1	TRBJ1-1	-	13
CASSIGGNYGYTF	TGTGCCAGTAGTATAGGAGGGAACTATGGCTACACCTTC	-	TRBV19	TRBJ1-2	-	13
CASSRERDKAF	TGCGCCAGCAGCCGAGAGCGGGACAAGGCCTTC	-	TRBV4-1	TRBJ1-2	-	11
CASSQSGATNEKLFF	TGCGCCAGCAGCCAGTCAGGCGCAACTAATGAAAAACTGTTTTTT	-	TRBV4-3	TRBJ1-4	-	15
CAISGQTGVYEQYF	TGTGCCATCAGCGGGCAAACAGGGGTCTACGAGCAGTACTTC	once	TRBV10-3	TRBJ2-7	TRBD1	14
CASSPGRDRYTEAFF	TGTGCCAGCTCACCAGGGCGCGACAGGTACACTGAAGCTTTCTTT	-	TRBV18	TRBJ1-1	-	15
CAWSADRVAYEQYF	TGTGCCTGGAGTGCGGACAGGGTCGCCTACGAGCAGTACTTC	-	TRBV30	TRBJ2-7	TRBD1	14
CASSPHPGLSTEAFF	TGTGCCAGCTCACCACATCCGGGCCTGAGCACTGAAGCTTTCTTT	-	TRBV18	TRBJ1-1	-	15
CASSLGGTGEGYTF	TGCGCCAGCAGCTTGGGAGGGACAGGAGAGGGCTACACCTTC	-	TRBV5-1	TRBJ1-2	TRBD1	14
CATKRLAGGYQETQYF	TGTGCCACCAAGCGACTAGCGGGGGGCTACCAAGAGACCCAGTACTTC	-	TRBV19	TRBJ2-5	TRBD2	16
CSVDRGGDTQYF	TGCAGCGTGGACCGGGGGGGGGATACGCAGTATTTT	-	TRBV29-1	TRBJ2-3	TRBD2	12
CASSVRTSLNEQFF	TGTGCCAGCAGCGTTCGGACTAGCCTTAATGAGCAGTTCTTC	-	TRBV9	TRBJ2-1	TRBD2	14
CASSQGQGYEQYF	TGTGCCAGCTCCCAAGGACAGGGTTACGAGCAGTACTTC	-	TRBV6-1	TRBJ2-7	TRBD1	13
CASATDTTTSYGYTF	TGTGCCAGTGCAACCGACACGACTACTAGCTATGGCTACACCTTC	-	TRBV19	TRBJ1-2	-	15
CASGLVDGLANYGYTF	TGTGCTAGTGGTTTGGTAGATGGGCTCGCTAACTATGGCTACACCTTC	few	TRBV12-5	TRBJ1-2	-	16
CASSSPGLAGGYEQYF	TGTGCCAGCAGCTCTCCAGGACTAGCGGGGGGGTATGAGCAGTACTTC	-	TRBV5-4	TRBJ2-7	TRBD2	16
CASSLPPRARGDTQYF	TGTGCCAGCAGCTTACCTCCGAGGGCCAGAGGGGATACGCAGTATTTT	-	TRBV11-2	TRBJ2-3	-	16
CAWSPRAPGHRDQPQHF	TGTGCCTGGAGCCCCCGCGCGCCGGGACACCGAGATCAGCCCCAGCATTTT	-	TRBV30	TRBJ1-5	-	17
CASSSGQISNTGELFF	TGTGCCAGCAGCTCAGGACAAATTTCGAACACCGGGGAGCTGTTTTTT	-	TRBV7-3	TRBJ2-2	-	16
CASSEHREEQYF	TGTGCCAGCAGTGAACACAGGGAGGAGCAGTACTTC	-	TRBV25-1	TRBJ2-7	-	12
CASSANLPGTSIYEQYF	TGCGCCAGCAGCGCCAATCTTCCGGGGACTAGTATCTACGAGCAGTACTTC	-	TRBV5-1	TRBJ2-7	TRBD2	17
CAWSVTYEQYF	TGTGCCTGGAGTGTAACCTACGAGCAGTACTTC	-	TRBV30	TRBJ2-7	-	11
CASSQGPLDTQYF	TGCGCCAGCAGCCAAGGCCCCCTAGATACGCAGTATTTT	-	TRBV4-3	TRBJ2-3	-	13
CSVPGSGNTIYF	TGCAGCGTTCCAGGGTCTGGAAACACCATATATTTT	-	TRBV29-1	TRBJ1-3	-	12
CASSQSRGDGFYNSPLHF	TGCGCCAGCAGTCAATCAAGGGGGGACGGCTTTTATAATTCACCCCTCCACTTT	-	TRBV23-1	TRBJ1-6	-	18
CASSVWGGADTQYF	TGTGCCAGCAGTGTCTGGGGGGGTGCAGATACGCAGTATTTT	once	TRBV6-1	TRBJ2-3	TRBD2	14
CATSRPDSVNTEAFF	TGTGCCACCAGCAGACCTGACTCTGTGAACACTGAAGCTTTCTTT	-	TRBV15	TRBJ1-1	-	15
CASSLAQGSNQPQHF	TGTGCCAGCAGTTTAGCGCAGGGAAGCAATCAGCCCCAGCATTTT	-	TRBV27	TRBJ1-5	-	15
CAISESMQDSLKYNEQFF	TGTGCCATCAGTGAGTCGATGCAGGATTCCTTGAAATACAATGAGCAGTTCTTC	-	TRBV10-3	TRBJ2-1	-	18
CASSRVGGARETQYF	TGTGCCAGCAGCCGTGTCGGCGGGGCCCGAGAGACCCAGTACTTC	-	TRBV5-4	TRBJ2-5	-	15
CAWSITGTGRSEAFF	TGTGCCTGGAGTATTACCGGGACAGGGCGATCTGAAGCTTTCTTT	-	TRBV30	TRBJ1-1	TRBD1	15
CASSLGRETGSAFF	TGTGCCAGCAGCTTAGGAAGGGAGACAGGGAGCGCTTTCTTT	-	TRBV7-2	TRBJ1-1	TRBD1	14
CASSLQGWNSPLHF	TGCGCCAGCAGCTTACAGGGGTGGAATTCACCCCTCCACTTT	-	TRBV5-1	TRBJ1-6	TRBD1	14
CASSQAARSYGYTF	TGCGCCAGCAGCCAAGCCGCACGGTCGTATGGCTACACCTTC	-	TRBV4-1	TRBJ1-2	-	14
CAWSVQQYQPQHF	TGTGCCTGGAGTGTGCAACAGTATCAGCCCCAGCATTTT	-	TRBV30	TRBJ1-5	-	13
CSVSTWDRGNGEQYF	TGCAGCGTATCTACATGGGACAGGGGTAACGGAGAGCAGTACTTC	once	TRBV29-1	TRBJ2-7	TRBD1	15
CASSRGPPDRLDGGYTF	TGTGCCAGCAGCCGCGGCCCCCCAGACAGGTTAGATGGTGGCTACACCTTC	-	TRBV25-1	TRBJ1-2	-	17
CAMRLEQGGNTEAFF	TGTGCCATGAGGTTGGAACAGGGGGGGAACACTGAAGCTTTCTTT	-	TRBV10-3	TRBJ1-1	TRBD1	15
CASSLIHTGEYGYTF	TGTGCCAGCAGCTTGATCCACACAGGGGAATATGGCTACACCTTC	-	TRBV5-4	TRBJ1-2	TRBD1	15
CASGGPGGSGYTF	TGTGCCAGCGGTGGACCAGGAGGTTCCGGCTACACCTTC	-	TRBV9	TRBJ1-2	-	13
CASSLVLTSSEQYF	TGCGCCAGCAGCTTGGTTCTTACTAGCTCCGAGCAGTACTTC	-	TRBV5-1	TRBJ2-7	-	14
CASSLEGETLINSPLHF	TGCGCCAGCAGCTTGGAGGGGGAGACACTGATTAATTCACCCCTCCACTTT	-	TRBV5-1	TRBJ1-6	-	17
CATSRGSQDETQYF	TGTGCCACCAGCAGGGGATCCCAAGACGAGACCCAGTACTTC	-	TRBV15	TRBJ2-5	-	14
CASSAGGDRRHRELFF	TGTGCCAGCAGTGCTGGCGGGGACAGGAGGCACCGGGAGCTGTTTTTT	-	TRBV6-1	TRBJ2-2	TRBD1	16
CASSPTRDLNTEAFF	TGTGCCAGCTCACCCACTCGGGACCTGAACACTGAAGCTTTCTTT	-	TRBV18	TRBJ1-1	-	15
CAWRTGGNSNQPQHF	TGTGCCTGGAGGACAGGGGGTAATAGCAATCAGCCCCAGCATTTT	-	TRBV30	TRBJ1-5	TRBD1	15
CASSLEWIGRTAYNEQFF	TGTGCCAGCAGCTTAGAGTGGATAGGGAGGACAGCGTACAATGAGCAGTTCTTC	once	TRBV7-2	TRBJ2-1	-	18
CAINRLAGGDTDTQYF	TGTGCCATCAATAGACTAGCGGGGGGGGACACAGATACGCAGTATTTT	-	TRBV10-3	TRBJ2-3	TRBD2	16
CARSNPGENAAKNIQYF	TGTGCCAGAAGTAACCCGGGGGAGAACGCCGCCAAAAACATTCAGTACTTC	-	TRBV5-3	TRBJ2-4	-	17
CASSQPGTRPGSYEQYF	TGCGCCAGCAGCCAACCGGGGACTAGGCCGGGCTCCTACGAGCAGTACTTC	once	TRBV4-1	TRBJ2-7	TRBD2	17